The 15 T cell receptor beta chains below all came from one sample that was sequenced in a study of CD4 and CD8 cells across lung adenocarcinoma regions. TCRdb fed the PCR reads into MiXCR, producing one record per CDR3 protein. The table records about 6,800 distinct CDR3 sequences, roughly half of them present only once. The sample taken for sequencing was CD8+ T cells from the center of a lung tumor. All receptors come from a male donor with lung adenocarcinoma. The CD4 and CD8 labels of this study may be unreliable.

CDR3 loop: CASSFVGETQFF. DNA for the CDR3: TGTGCCAGCAGTTTCGTAGGAGAGACCCAGTTCTTC. This sequence joins TRBV27 and TRBJ2-1; unclear D gene. Trimming left V 3 bases short and J 13 bases short, with 13 bases between. Germline CDR1 and CDR2: MNHEY and SMNVEV (reference sequence). This CDR3 is 12 amino acids long.

In regard to this clonotype: An end of the junction does not agree with germline; a read error may underlie this. The chain carries TRBV6-1 and TRBJ2-3; D unclear. Germline values: CDR1 MNHNS, CDR2 SASEGT. This CDR3 has 15 amino acids. Here the CDR3 DNA reads TGTGCCAGGGGTCTCCAGGCTGTGACAACAAATGCGCAGTATTTC. It translates to CARGLQAVTTNAQYF.

The chain has TRBV7-2 and TRBJ2-1; 10 nucleotides align to TRBD2. Germline CDR1 SGHTA, CDR2 FQGNSA. V lost 0 bases to trimming and J lost 10 bases; unmatched junction nucleotides: 15. The CDR3 spans 18 residues. The DNA for the CDR3 is TGTGCCAGCAGCTTAGCTTCTAGCGGGAGTTCCTACTCCTACGAGCAGTTCTTC. It encodes CASSLASSGSSYSYEQFF.

V is TRBV4-2 and J is TRBJ2-3, with TRBD2 matching over 10 bases. There are 16 residues in the CDR3. The V gene's germline CDR1 is LGHNA and CDR2 YNFKEQ. V shed 0 bases, J shed 1 base, and the junction held 1 base outside the gene matches. CDR3 bases: TGTGCCAGCAGCCAAGACCTAGCGGGGGGCACAGATACGCAGTATTTT. Amino acid sequence: CASSQDLAGGTDTQYF.

The chain couples TRBV6-1 to TRBJ2-3, with D possibly matching TRBD1 (5 bases). Trimming cost V 4 bases and J 11 bases, with 22 bases left between them. The CDR3 covers 15 residues. Germline values: CDR1 MNHNS, CDR2 SASEGT. The chain's CDR3 is CASSALEGVPYEQYF. DNA of the CDR3: TGTGCCAGCAGTGCCTTAGAAGGGGTCCCCTACGAGCAGTATTTT.

In its sample, this clonotype was seen many times. The chain is built from TRBV6-1 and TRBJ2-1, with D possibly being TRBD1 (5 bases). This CDR3 is built from 13 residues. V lost 4 bases, J lost 10 bases, and 14 bases lay in between. Germline values: CDR1 MNHNS, CDR2 SASEGT. The CDR3 nucleotides read TGTGCCAGCAGTGTCACAGGAGCCTACGAGCAGTTCTTC. Translating gives CASSVTGAYEQFF.

The chain has TRBV14 and TRBJ2-1; 7 positions agree with TRBD1. The tail of the sequence fits TRBJ2-7 better, so the J call may be wrong. The CDR3 is 16 residues long. The germline V gene has CDR1 SGHDN and CDR2 FVKESK. The CDR3 protein is CASSLGIGTVPSEQYF. DNA of the CDR3: TGTGCCAGCAGCTTAGGGATTGGGACAGTCCCCTCCGAGCAGTACTTC.

This clonotype is classed as medium-sized. The chain links TRBV27 to TRBJ2-3; D uncertain. The CDR3 consists of 14 residues. Trimming stripped 5 bases from V and 4 bases from J, with 13 bases between. Germline assignment: CDR1 MNHEY and CDR2 SMNVEV (reference sequence). CDR3 DNA: TGTGCCAGCAGTCCAACTCGGGTAGCAGATACGCAGTATTTT. Translated: CASSPTRVADTQYF.

This clonotype showed up just once. At one boundary the junction diverges from the germline segment, which might be a read error. This chain uses TRBV7-7 with TRBJ2-1; a weak D match, TRBD2 (6 bases). The germline gives CDR1 SSHAT, CDR2 FNYEAQ (reference sequence). This CDR3 is built from 14 residues. The CDR3 sequence is CASSSRDGSDEQFF. The CDR3 DNA follows: TGTGCTAGCAGCTCTCGGGACGGGAGCGATGAGCAGTTCTTC.

The chain combines TRBV6-2 or TRBV6-3 with TRBJ2-1, with a weak D call TRBD2 (6 bases). The DNA matches TRBJ2-7 better at its end, which makes the J call doubtful. CDR1 is MNHEY and CDR2 is SVGEGT in the germline V gene. The CDR3 is 16 residues long. The CDR3: CASSHHGTLSSYEQYF. The CDR3 bases are TGTGCCTCCAGTCACCACGGGACTCTTAGCTCCTACGAGCAGTACTTC.

A word on this clonotype: One end of the junction does not line up with germline, which may come from a read error. The chain carries TRBV6-5 and TRBJ2-3, with D maybe TRBD2 (6 bases). This CDR3 region has 15 residues. Germline assignment: CDR1 MNHEY and CDR2 SVGAGI. The CDR3 nucleotides read TGTGCCAGGGGTTTCTCTGGGGAGGTCACAGATACGCAGTACTTT. It encodes CARGFSGEVTDTQYF.

The genes are TRBV12-3 or TRBV12-4 and TRBJ2-1; D uncertain. This CDR3 is 14 amino acids long. V shed 7 bases and J shed 3 bases, with 13 bases lying between them. CDR3 bases: TGTGCCAGCACAAAGACTGGAAACTACAATGAGCAGTTCTTC. Translated, it gives CASTKTGNYNEQFF.

The rearrangement joins TRBV6-1 to TRBJ1-5; a weak D match, TRBD1 (6 bases). Looked up from germline, CDR1 is MNHNS and CDR2 is SASEGT. This CDR3 has 14 amino acids. Trimming took off 6 bases at V and 9 bases at J, with 18 bases between the two ends. The CDR3 region is CASRLNREAWPQHF. In DNA, the CDR3 is TGTGCCAGCAGATTGAACAGGGAGGCTTGGCCCCAGCATTTT.

Only one count was recorded for this clonotype. This rearrangement joins TRBV6-1 to TRBJ2-5; the D gene could be TRBD1 or TRBD2 (6 bases each). Trimming left V 6 bases short and J 8 bases short, with 25 bases between. The CDR3 is made up of 16 amino acids. Per the germline V gene, CDR1 is MNHNS and CDR2 is SASEGT. Here the CDR3 reads CASRGAGGRGADTQYF. DNA of the CDR3: TGTGCCAGCAGGGGGGCCGGGGGCCGGGGCGCAGATACCCAGTACTTC.

Relative to its sample, this clonotype is medium-sized. V gene TRBV6-5 combines with J gene TRBJ2-1; TRBD2 might be the D (6 bases). Trimming took 0 bases from V and 1 from J, leaving 10 bases between them. Germline V CDR1 and CDR2: MNHEY, SVGAGI. This CDR3 is built from 16 residues. Written as DNA, the CDR3 is TGTGCCAGCAGTTACTCGCGGGGCGTATCCTACAATGAGCAGTTCTTC. The encoded protein is CASSYSRGVSYNEQFF.